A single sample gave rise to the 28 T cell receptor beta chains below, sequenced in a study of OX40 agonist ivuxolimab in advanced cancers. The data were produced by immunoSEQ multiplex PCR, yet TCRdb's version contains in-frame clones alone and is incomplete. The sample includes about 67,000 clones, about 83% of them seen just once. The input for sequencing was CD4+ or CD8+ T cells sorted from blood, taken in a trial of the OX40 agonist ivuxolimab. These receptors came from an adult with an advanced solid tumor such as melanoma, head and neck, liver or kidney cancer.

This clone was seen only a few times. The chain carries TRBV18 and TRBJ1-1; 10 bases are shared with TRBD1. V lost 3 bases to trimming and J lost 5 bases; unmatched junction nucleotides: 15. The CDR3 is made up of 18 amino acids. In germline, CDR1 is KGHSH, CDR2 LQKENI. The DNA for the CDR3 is TGTGCCAGCTCACCTTACAGTCCGGGACAGGGGAGTACTACTGAAGCTTTCTTT. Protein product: CASSPYSPGQGSTTEAFF. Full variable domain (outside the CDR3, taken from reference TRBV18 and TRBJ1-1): NAGVMQNPRHLVRRRGQEARLRCSPMKGHSHVYWYRQLPEEGLKFMVYLQKENIIDESGMPKERFSAEFPKEGPSILRIQQVVRGDSAAYFCASSPYSPGQGSTTEAFFGQGTRLTVV.

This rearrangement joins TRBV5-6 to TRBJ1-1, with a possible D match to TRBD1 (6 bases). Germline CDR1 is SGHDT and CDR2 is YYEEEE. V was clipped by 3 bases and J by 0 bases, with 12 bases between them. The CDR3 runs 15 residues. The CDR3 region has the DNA TGTGCCAGCAGCTCCCGGGACAACCTGAACACTGAAGCTTTCTTT. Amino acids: CASSSRDNLNTEAFF.

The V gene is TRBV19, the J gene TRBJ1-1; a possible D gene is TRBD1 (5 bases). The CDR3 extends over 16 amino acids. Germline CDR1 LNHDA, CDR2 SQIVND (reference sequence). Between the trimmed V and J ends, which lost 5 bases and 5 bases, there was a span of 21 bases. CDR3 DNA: TGTGCCAGTAGTTTGGGGTTCGGGGGACCCACGACTGAAGCTTTCTTT. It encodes CASSLGFGGPTTEAFF. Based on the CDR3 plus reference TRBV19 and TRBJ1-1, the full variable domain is DGGITQSPKYLFRKEGQNVTLSCEQNLNHDAMYWYRQDPGQGLRLIYYSQIVNDFQKGDIAEGYSVSREKKESFPLTVTSAQKNPTAFYLCASSLGFGGPTTEAFFGQGTRLTVV.

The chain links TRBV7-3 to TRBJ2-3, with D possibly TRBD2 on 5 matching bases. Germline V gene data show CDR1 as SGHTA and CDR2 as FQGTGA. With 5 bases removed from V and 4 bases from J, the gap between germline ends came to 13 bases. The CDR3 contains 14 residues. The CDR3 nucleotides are TGTGCCAGCAGCCCACAAGCGGATTCAGATACGCAGTATTTT. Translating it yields CASSPQADSDTQYF. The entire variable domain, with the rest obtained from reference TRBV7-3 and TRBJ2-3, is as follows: GAGVSQTPSNKVTEKGKYVELRCDPISGHTALYWYRQSLGQGPEFLIYFQGTGAADDSGLPNDRFFAVRPEGSVSTLKIQRTERGDSAVYLCASSPQADSDTQYFGPGTRLTVL.

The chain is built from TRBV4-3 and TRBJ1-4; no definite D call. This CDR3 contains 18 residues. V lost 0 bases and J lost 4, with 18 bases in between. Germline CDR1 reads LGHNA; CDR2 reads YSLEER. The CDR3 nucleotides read TGCGCCAGCAGCCAAGAGTCATTATCGACGGCAAATAATGAAAAACTGTTTTTT. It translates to CASSQESLSTANNEKLFF.

The CDR3 nucleotides are TGTGCCAGCAGCTTTAGCGGGGGGGCCTACAATGAGCAGTTCTTC. It translates to CASSFSGGAYNEQFF. The V and J genes are TRBV7-2 and TRBJ2-1, with 11 bases aligning to TRBD2. The J segment lost 2 bases and the V segment lost 3 bases, leaving 0 bases of the junction unmatched. This CDR3 spans 15 amino acids. The germline V gene encodes CDR1 SGHTA and CDR2 FQGNSA.

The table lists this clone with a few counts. The CDR3 DNA reads TGTGCCAGCAGCGTACAACAGGGGGGAAGAAACACCATATATTTT. Translating it yields CASSVQQGGRNTIYF. V usage is TRBV7-8 and J usage is TRBJ1-3; 8 bases map to TRBD1. The CDR3 runs 15 residues. Per germline, CDR1 SGHVS and CDR2 FQNEAQ. V was clipped by 5 bases and J by 5 bases; unmatched bases: 8. Full variable domain (missing parts from reference TRBV7-8 and TRBJ1-3): GAGVSQSPRYKVAKRGQDVALRCDPISGHVSLFWYQQALGQGPEFLTYFQNEAQLDKSGLPSDRFFAERPEGSVSTLKIQRTQQEDSAVYLCASSVQQGGRNTIYFGEGSWLTVV.

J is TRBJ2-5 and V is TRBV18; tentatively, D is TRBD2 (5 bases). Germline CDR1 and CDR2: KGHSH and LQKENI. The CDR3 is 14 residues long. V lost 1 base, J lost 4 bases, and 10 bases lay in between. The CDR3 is CASSPQWERETQYF. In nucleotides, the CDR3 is TGTGCCAGCTCACCACAGTGGGAGAGAGAGACCCAGTACTTC.

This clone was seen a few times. In DNA, the CDR3 is TGCGCCAGCAGCCAAGAGGGGCTAGGGACAGGGATAGGAAACACCATATATTTT. Its translation is CASSQEGLGTGIGNTIYF. This chain joins TRBV4-3 and TRBJ1-3; TRBD1 aligns across 9 bases. This CDR3 has 18 residues. V shed 0 bases and J 4 bases; nucleotides not matched to a gene: 10. Germline CDR1 is LGHNA and CDR2 is YSLEER.

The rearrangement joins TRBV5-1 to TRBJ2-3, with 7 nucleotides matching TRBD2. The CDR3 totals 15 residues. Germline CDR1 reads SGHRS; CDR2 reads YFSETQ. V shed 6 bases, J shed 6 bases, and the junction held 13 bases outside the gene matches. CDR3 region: CASIPSGDPGDTQYF. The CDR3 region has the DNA TGCGCCAGCATCCCCAGCGGGGATCCTGGGGATACGCAGTATTTT.

DNA for the CDR3: TGTGCCAGCAGCCCTGGCGGGACAGTCAATCAGCCCCAGCATTTT. Translating it yields CASSPGGTVNQPQHF. V is TRBV6-1 and J is TRBJ1-5; TRBD1 matches at 7 bases. The CDR3 loop spans 15 amino acids. The germline V gene has CDR1 MNHNS and CDR2 SASEGT. The J segment lost 3 bases and the V segment lost 6 bases, leaving 8 bases of the junction unmatched.

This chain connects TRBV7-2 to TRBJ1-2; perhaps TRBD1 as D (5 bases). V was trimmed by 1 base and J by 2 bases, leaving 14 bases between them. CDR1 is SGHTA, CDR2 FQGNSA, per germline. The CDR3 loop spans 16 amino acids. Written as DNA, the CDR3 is TGTGCCAGCAGCTTAGGGAGGGGTGGAGGGAACTATGGCTACACCTTC. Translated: CASSLGRGGGNYGYTF.

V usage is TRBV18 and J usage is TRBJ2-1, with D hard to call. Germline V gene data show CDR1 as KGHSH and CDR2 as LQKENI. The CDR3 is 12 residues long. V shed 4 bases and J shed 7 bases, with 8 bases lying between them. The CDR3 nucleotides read TGTGCCAGCTCACGGGCAGCAAATGAGCAGTTCTTC. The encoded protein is CASSRAANEQFF.

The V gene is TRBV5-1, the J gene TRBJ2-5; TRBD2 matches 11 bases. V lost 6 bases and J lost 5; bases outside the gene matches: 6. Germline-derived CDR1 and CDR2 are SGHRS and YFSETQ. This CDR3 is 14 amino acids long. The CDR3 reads CASTLLAGGETQYF. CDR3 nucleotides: TGCGCCAGCACCCTATTAGCGGGGGGGGAGACCCAGTACTTC.

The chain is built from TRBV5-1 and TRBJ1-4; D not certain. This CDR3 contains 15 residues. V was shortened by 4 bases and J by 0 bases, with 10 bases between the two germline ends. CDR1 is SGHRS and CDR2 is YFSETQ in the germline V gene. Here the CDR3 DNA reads TGCGCCAGCAGCCGCCTGGGTGCAACTAATGAAAAACTGTTTTTT. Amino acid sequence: CASSRLGATNEKLFF.

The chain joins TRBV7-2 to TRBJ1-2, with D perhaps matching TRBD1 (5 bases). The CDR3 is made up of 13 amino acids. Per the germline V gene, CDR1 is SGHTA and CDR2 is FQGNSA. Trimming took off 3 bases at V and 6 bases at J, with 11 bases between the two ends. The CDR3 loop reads CASSFPGRHGYTF. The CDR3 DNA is TGTGCCAGCAGCTTTCCAGGGAGGCATGGCTACACCTTC.

The CDR3 region is CASSLDRDTGELFF. The CDR3 nucleotides read TGTGCCAGCAGCTTAGACAGGGACACCGGGGAGCTGTTTTTT. The V gene is TRBV7-9, the J gene TRBJ2-2; perhaps TRBD1 as D (6 bases). V was trimmed by 1 base and J by 3 bases, leaving 6 bases between them. Germline V gives CDR1 SEHNR, CDR2 FQNEAQ (reference sequence). The CDR3 consists of 14 residues. The full variable domain, rest sourced from reference TRBV7-9 and TRBJ2-2, is DTGVSQNPRHKITKRGQNVTFRCDPISEHNRLYWYRQTLGQGPEFLTYFQNEAQLEKSRLLSDRFSAERPKGSFSTLEIQRTEQGDSAMYLCASSLDRDTGELFFGEGSRLTVL.

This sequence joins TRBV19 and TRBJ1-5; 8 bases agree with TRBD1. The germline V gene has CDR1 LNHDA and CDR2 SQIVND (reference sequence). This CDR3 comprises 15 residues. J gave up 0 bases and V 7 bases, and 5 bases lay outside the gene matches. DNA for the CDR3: TGTGCCAGTACGAGGACAGGGTATAGCAATCAGCCCCAGCATTTT. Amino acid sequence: CASTRTGYSNQPQHF.

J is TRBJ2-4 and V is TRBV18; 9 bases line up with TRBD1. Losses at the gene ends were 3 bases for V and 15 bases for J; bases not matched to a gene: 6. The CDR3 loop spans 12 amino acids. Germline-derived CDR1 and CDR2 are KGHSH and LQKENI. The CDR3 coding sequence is TGTGCCAGCTCACCCCAGGGGGACAGGGCGTACTTC. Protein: CASSPQGDRAYF.

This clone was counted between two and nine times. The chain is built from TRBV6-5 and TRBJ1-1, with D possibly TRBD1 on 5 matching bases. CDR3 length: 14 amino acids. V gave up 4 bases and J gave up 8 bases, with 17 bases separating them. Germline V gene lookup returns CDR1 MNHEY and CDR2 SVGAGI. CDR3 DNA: TGTGCCAGCAGTTGGTCTCGGGGGGGATTAGAAGCTTTCTTT. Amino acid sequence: CASSWSRGGLEAFF.

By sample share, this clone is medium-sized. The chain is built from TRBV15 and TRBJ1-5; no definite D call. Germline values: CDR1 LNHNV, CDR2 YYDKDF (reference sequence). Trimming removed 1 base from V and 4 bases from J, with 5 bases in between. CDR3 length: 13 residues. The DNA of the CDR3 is TGTGCCACCAGCAGAGCGTTTAATCAGCCCCAGCATTTT. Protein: CATSRAFNQPQHF.

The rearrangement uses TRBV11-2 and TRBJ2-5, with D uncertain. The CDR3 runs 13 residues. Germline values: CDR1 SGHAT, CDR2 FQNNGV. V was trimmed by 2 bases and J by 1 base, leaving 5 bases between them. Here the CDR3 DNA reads TGTGCCAGCAGCTTAAGGTTCCAAGAGACCCAGTACTTC. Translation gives CASSLRFQETQYF.

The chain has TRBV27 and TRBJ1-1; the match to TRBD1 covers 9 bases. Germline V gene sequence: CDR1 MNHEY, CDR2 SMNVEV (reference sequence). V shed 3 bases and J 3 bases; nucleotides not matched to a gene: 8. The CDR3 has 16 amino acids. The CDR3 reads CASSFRVQGADTEAFF. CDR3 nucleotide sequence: TGTGCCAGCAGTTTCCGGGTACAGGGGGCGGACACTGAAGCTTTCTTT.

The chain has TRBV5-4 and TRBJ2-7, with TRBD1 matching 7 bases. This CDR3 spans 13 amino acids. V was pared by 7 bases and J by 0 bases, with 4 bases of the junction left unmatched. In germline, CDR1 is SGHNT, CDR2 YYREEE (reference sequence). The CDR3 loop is CASERDSSYEQYF. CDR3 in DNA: TGTGCCAGCGAACGGGACAGCTCCTACGAGCAGTACTTC. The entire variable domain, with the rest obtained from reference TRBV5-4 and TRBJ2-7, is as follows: ETGVTQSPTHLIKTRGQQVTLRCSSQSGHNTVSWYQQALGQGPQFIFQYYREEENGRGNFPPRFSGLQFPNYSSELNVNALELDDSALYLCASERDSSYEQYFGPGTRLTVT.

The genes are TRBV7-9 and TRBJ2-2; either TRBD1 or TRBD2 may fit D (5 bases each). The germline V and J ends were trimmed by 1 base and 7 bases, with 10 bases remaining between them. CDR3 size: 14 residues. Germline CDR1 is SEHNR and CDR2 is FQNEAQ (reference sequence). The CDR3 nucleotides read TGTGCCAGCAGCTTAGGGGACGCCCACGGGGAGCTGTTTTTT. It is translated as CASSLGDAHGELFF.

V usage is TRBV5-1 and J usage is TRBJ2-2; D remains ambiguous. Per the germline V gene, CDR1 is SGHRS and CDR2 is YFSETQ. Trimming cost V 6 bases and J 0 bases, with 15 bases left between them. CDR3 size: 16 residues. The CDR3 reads CASTVIPGSNTGELFF. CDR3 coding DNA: TGCGCCAGCACAGTTATTCCGGGTTCGAACACCGGGGAGCTGTTTTTT.

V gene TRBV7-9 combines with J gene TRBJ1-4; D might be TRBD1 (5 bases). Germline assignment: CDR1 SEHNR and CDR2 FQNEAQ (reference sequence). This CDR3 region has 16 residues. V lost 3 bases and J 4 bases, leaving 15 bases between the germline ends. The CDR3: CASSFYQGRINEKLFF. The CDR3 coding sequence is TGTGCCAGCAGCTTTTACCAGGGCAGGATTAATGAAAAACTGTTTTTT.

CDR3 sequence (DNA): TGTGCCAGCAAACCTAGGGGGGGGCCTTTCGGAGATACGCAGTATTTT. This encodes CASKPRGGPFGDTQYF. V gene TRBV2 combines with J gene TRBJ2-3; possibly TRBD2 for D (7 bases). The CDR3 has 16 amino acids. Germline CDR1 reads SNHLY; CDR2 reads FYNNEI. The V end lost 7 bases, the J end lost 5 bases, and 22 bases lay between the germline ends.